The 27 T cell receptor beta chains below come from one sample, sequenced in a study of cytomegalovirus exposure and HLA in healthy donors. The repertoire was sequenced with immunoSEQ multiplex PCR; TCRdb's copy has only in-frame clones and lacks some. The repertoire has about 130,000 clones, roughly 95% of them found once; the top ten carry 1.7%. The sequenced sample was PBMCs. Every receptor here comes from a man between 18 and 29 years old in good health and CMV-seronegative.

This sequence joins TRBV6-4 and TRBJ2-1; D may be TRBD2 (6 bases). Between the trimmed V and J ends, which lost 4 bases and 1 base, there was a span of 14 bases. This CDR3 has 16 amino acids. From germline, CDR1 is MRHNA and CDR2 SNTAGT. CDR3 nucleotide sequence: TGTGCCAGCAGTGTCGAGGGAGGTATGTCCTACAATGAGCAGTTCTTC. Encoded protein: CASSVEGGMSYNEQFF.

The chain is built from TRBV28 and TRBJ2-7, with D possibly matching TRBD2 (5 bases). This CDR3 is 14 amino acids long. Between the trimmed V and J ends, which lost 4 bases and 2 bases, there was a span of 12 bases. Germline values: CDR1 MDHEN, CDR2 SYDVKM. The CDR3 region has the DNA TGTGCCAGCAGTTGGATGAGCGGACCCTACGAGCAGTACTTC. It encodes CASSWMSGPYEQYF.

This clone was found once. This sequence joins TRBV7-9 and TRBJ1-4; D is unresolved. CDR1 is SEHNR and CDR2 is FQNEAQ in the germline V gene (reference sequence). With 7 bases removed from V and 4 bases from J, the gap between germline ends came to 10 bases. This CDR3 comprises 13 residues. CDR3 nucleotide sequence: TGTGCCAGCACCCCTCCGGGTAATGAAAAACTGTTTTTT. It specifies CASTPPGNEKLFF.

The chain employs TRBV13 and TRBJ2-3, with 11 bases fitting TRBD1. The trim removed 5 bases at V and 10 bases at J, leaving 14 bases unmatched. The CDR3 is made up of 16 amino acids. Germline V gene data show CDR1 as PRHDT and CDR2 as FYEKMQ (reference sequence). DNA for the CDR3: TGTGCCAGCAGCCCCCGGACAGGGGGCGCGCAGGGGGCGCAGTATTTT. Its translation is CASSPRTGGAQGAQYF.

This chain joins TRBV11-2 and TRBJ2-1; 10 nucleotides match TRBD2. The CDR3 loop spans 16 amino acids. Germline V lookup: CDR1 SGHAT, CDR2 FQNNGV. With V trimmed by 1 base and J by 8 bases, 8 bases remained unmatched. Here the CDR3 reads CASSLVRAGGGHEQFF. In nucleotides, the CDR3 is TGTGCCAGCAGCTTAGTGAGAGCGGGAGGGGGGCATGAGCAGTTCTTC.

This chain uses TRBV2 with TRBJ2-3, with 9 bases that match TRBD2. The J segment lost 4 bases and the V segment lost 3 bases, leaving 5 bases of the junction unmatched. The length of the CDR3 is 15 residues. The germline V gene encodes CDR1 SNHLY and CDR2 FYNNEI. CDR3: CASSDGAGGADTQYF. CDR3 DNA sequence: TGTGCCAGCAGTGATGGGGCGGGAGGGGCAGATACGCAGTATTTT. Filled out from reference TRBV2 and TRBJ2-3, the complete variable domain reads EPEVTQTPSHQVTQMGQEVILRCVPISNHLYFYWYRQILGQKVEFLVSFYNNEISEKSEIFDDQFSVERPDGSNFTLKIRSTKLEDSAMYFCASSDGAGGADTQYFGPGTRLTVL.

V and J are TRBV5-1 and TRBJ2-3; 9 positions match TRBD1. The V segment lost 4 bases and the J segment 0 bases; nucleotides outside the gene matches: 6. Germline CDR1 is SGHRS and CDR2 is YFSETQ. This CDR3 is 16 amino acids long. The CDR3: CASSLRQGGSTDTQYF. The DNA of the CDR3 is TGCGCCAGCAGCCTACGACAGGGGGGGAGCACAGATACGCAGTATTTT.

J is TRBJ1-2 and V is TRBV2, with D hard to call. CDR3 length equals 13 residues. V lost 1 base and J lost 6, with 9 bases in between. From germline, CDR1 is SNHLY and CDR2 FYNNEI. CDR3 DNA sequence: TGTGCCAGCAGTGAAGGGGAGCGCCATGGCTACACCTTC. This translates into CASSEGERHGYTF.

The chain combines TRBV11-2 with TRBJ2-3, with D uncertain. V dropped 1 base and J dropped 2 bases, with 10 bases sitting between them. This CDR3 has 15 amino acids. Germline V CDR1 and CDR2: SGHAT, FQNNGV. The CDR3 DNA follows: TGTGCCAGCAGCTTAGGGATCGAGGACACAGATACGCAGTATTTT. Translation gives CASSLGIEDTDTQYF.

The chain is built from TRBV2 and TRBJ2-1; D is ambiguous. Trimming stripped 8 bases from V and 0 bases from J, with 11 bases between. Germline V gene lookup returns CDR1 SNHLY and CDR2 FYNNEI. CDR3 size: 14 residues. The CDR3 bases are TGTGCCAGCGGTCTGCGGAGCTCCTACAATGAGCAGTTCTTC. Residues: CASGLRSSYNEQFF.

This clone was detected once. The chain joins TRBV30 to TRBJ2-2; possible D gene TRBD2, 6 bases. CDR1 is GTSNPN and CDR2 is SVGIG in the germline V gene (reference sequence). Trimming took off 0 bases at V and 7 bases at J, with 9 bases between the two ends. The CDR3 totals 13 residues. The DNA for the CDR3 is TGTGCCTGGAGTGTACTGGGACTCGGGGAGCTGTTTTTT. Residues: CAWSVLGLGELFF.

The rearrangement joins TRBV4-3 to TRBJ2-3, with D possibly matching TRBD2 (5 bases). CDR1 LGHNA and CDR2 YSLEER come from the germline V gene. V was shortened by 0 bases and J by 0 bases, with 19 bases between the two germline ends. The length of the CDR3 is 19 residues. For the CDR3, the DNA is TGCGCCAGCAGCCAAGATGTAGGCGGGTCCGGCTTTAGCACAGATACGCAGTATTTT. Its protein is CASSQDVGGSGFSTDTQYF.

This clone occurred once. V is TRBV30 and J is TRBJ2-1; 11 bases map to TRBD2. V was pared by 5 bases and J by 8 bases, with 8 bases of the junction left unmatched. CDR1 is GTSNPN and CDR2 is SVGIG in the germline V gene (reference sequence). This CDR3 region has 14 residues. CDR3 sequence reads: CAWLLAGAVYEQFF. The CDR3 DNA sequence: TGTGCCTGGTTACTAGCGGGAGCGGTATATGAGCAGTTCTTC.

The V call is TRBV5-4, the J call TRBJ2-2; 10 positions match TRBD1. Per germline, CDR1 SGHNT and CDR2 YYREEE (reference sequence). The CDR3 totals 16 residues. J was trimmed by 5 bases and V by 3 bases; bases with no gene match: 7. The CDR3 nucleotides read TGTGCCAGCAGCTCAAGACAGGGGGCTGGGACCGGGGAGCTGTTTTTT. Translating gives CASSSRQGAGTGELFF.

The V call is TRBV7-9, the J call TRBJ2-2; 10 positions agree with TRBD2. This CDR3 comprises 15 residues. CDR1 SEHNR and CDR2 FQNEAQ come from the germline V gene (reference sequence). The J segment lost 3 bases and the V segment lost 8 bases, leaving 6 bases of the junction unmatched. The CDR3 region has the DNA TGTGCCAGCTCCGGGACTAGCGTCTACACCGGGGAGCTGTTTTTT. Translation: CASSGTSVYTGELFF.

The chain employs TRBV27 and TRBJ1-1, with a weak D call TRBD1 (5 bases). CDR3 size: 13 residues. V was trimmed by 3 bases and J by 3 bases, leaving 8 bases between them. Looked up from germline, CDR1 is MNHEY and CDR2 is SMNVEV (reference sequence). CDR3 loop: CASSFPGDTEAFF. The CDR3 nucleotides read TGTGCCAGCAGTTTTCCGGGGGACACTGAAGCTTTCTTT.

The CDR3 sequence: CASSQGGISGGPNEQFF. In DNA, the CDR3 is TGCGCCAGCAGCCAAGGGGGGATCAGCGGGGGGCCCAATGAGCAGTTCTTC. This chain uses TRBV4-3 with TRBJ2-1, with TRBD2 identical over 9 bases. This CDR3 contains 17 residues. V lost 1 base, J lost 6 bases, and 10 bases stayed unmatched. Germline V gene lookup returns CDR1 LGHNA and CDR2 YSLEER.

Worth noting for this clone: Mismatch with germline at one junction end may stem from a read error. CDR3 bases: TGCACCAGCAGCCAAGATCTATCGGGACTCCAATGGGACACCGGGGAGCTGTTTTTT. It yields the protein CTSSQDLSGLQWDTGELFF. The rearrangement links TRBV4-1 to TRBJ2-2; D possibly corresponds to TRBD2 (6 bases). CDR3 length equals 19 residues. Germline V lookup: CDR1 MGHRA, CDR2 YSYEKL.

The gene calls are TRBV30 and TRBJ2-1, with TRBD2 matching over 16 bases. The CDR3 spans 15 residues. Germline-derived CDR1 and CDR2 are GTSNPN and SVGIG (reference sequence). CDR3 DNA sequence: TGTGCTAGGGGCGGGACTAGCGGGAGGGCGAATGAGCAGTTCTTC. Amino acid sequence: CARGGTSGRANEQFF.

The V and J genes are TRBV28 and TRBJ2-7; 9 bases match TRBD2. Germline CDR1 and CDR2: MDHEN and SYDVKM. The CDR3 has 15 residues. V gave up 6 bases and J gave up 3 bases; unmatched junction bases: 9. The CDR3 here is CASSNSGSLIYEQYF. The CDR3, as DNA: TGTGCCAGCAGCAATAGCGGGAGCCTTATCTACGAGCAGTACTTC.

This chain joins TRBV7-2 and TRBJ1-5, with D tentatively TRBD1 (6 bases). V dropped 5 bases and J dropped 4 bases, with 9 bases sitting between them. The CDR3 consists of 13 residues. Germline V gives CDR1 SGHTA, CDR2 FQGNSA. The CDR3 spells CASSTDSNQPQHF. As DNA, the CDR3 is TGTGCCAGCAGCACGGACAGTAATCAGCCCCAGCATTTT. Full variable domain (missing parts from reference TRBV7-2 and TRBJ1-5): GAGVSQSPSNKVTEKGKDVELRCDPISGHTALYWYRQSLGQGLEFLIYFQGNSAPDKSGLPSDRFSAERTGGSVSTLTIQRTQQEDSAVYLCASSTDSNQPQHFGDGTRLSIL.

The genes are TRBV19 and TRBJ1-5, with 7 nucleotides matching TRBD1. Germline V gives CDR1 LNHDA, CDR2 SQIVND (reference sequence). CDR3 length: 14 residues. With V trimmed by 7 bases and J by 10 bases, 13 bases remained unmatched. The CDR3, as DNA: TGTGCCAGTAACAGGGGCCTTGCCCTGTTACCCCAGCATTTT. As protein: CASNRGLALLPQHF.

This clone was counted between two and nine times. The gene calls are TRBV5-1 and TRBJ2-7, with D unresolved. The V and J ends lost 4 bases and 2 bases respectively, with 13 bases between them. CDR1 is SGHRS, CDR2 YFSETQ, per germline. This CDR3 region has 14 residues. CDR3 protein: CASSLSWSTYEQYF. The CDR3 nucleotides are TGCGCCAGCAGCCTAAGCTGGTCGACCTACGAGCAGTACTTC.

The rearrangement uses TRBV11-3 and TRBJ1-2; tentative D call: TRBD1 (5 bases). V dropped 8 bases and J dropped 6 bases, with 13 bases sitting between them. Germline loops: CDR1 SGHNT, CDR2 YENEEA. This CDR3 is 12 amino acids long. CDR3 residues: CASEASGNGYTF. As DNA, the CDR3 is TGTGCCAGCGAGGCGTCAGGGAATGGCTACACCTTC.

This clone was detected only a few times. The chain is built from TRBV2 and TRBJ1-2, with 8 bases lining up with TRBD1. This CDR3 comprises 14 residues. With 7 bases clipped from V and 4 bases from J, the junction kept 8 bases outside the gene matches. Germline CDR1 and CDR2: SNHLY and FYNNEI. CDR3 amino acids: CASTRTGLAYGYTF. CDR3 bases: TGTGCCAGCACCCGGACAGGGCTAGCCTATGGCTACACCTTC.

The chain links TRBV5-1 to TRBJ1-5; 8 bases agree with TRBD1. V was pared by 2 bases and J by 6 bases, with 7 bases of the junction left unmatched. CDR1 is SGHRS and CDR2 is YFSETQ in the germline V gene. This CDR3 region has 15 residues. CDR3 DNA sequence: TGCGCCAGCAGCTTAAGTGGACAGGGAAGTCAGCCCCAGCATTTT. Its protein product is CASSLSGQGSQPQHF.

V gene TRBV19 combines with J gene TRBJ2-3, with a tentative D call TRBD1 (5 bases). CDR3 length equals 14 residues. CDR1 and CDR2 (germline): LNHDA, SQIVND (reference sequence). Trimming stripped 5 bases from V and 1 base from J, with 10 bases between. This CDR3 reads CASSAGSGTDTQYF. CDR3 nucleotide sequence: TGTGCCAGTAGTGCAGGGTCGGGCACAGATACGCAGTATTTT.